This is a list of T cell receptor beta chains from one sample in a study of blood T cells in healthy people across ages. One entry per CDR3 protein results from TCRdb running MiXCR on the 5' RACE reads. The sample consists of 550,000 to 600,000 distinct CDR3 sequences, 25% to 30% of them appearing once. Specimen: blood. Source of these receptors: a woman between 65 and 79 years old in good health. Both conserved end residues are part of each CDR3. The D gene is left open where the match is weak. Rows may omit the clone size; those that give it use once, few, many or a size class.

clone size: .
D gene: .
J gene: TRBJ1-1
V gene: TRBV15
CDR3 DNA: TGTGCCACCAACCCGATGGGGGGGACTAACACTGAAGCTTTCTTT
CDR3 protein: CATNPMGGTNTEAFF

clone size: few
D gene: TRBD1
J gene: TRBJ2-5
V gene: TRBV10-3
CDR3 DNA: TGTGCCATCAGTCAACAGGGGATCCGAGGAGAGACCCAGTACTTC
CDR3 protein: CAISQQGIRGETQYF

clone size: few
D gene: TRBD1
J gene: TRBJ1-2
V gene: TRBV7-9
CDR3 DNA: TGTGCCAGCAGGGATGAGGGGACAGGGGACTTCAATACGGGTGGCTACACCTTC
CDR3 protein: CASRDEGTGDFNTGGYTF

clone size: .
D gene: .
J gene: TRBJ1-2
V gene: TRBV4-2
CDR3 DNA: TGTGCCAGCAGCCAAGCCCGGGACAACTATGGCTACACCTTC
CDR3 protein: CASSQARDNYGYTF

clone size: few
D gene: .
J gene: TRBJ1-2
V gene: TRBV24-1
CDR3 DNA: TGTGCCACCAGTGATGGACCCGGAAACTATGGCTACACCTTC
CDR3 protein: CATSDGPGNYGYTF

clone size: .
D gene: .
J gene: TRBJ1-5
V gene: TRBV7-9
CDR3 DNA: TGTGCCAGCAGCTGGGACGGCCTCTCGCCCCAGCATTTT
CDR3 protein: CASSWDGLSPQHF

clone size: .
D gene: TRBD2
J gene: TRBJ2-6
V gene: TRBV5-1
CDR3 DNA: TGCGCCAGCCTCCTCGGGGGGTCTCTTCTCGCTGGGGCCAACGTCCTGACTTTC
CDR3 protein: CASLLGGSLLAGANVLTF

clone size: many
D gene: TRBD2
J gene: TRBJ2-5
V gene: TRBV12-3/TRBV12-4
CDR3 DNA: TGTGCCAGCAGTGGAGCGGGGATCCAAGAGACCCAGTACTTC
CDR3 protein: CASSGAGIQETQYF

clone size: .
D gene: .
J gene: TRBJ2-7
V gene: TRBV10-3
CDR3 DNA: TGTGCCATCAGTGAAGCCCAGTACTACGAACAGTACTTC
CDR3 protein: CAISEAQYYEQYF

clone size: .
D gene: TRBD2
J gene: TRBJ2-2
V gene: TRBV4-2
CDR3 DNA: TGTGCCAGCAGCCCCCAACGGATAGTAGCGGGATATACCGGGGAGCTGTTTTTT
CDR3 protein: CASSPQRIVAGYTGELFF

clone size: few
D gene: TRBD1
J gene: TRBJ1-2
V gene: TRBV20-1
CDR3 DNA: TGCAGTGCTCCGGACAGGGAGAAAGGCCATTATGGCTACACCTTC
CDR3 protein: CSAPDREKGHYGYTF

clone size: .
D gene: .
J gene: TRBJ2-1
V gene: TRBV3-1
CDR3 DNA: TGTGCCAGCACCTCGGGGGACAATGAGCAGTTCTTC
CDR3 protein: CASTSGDNEQFF

clone size: .
D gene: TRBD2
J gene: TRBJ2-5
V gene: TRBV6-2/TRBV6-3
CDR3 DNA: TGTGCCAGCAGTTCCTACAAGGGGCGGGAGAATATGGAGTACTTC
CDR3 protein: CASSSYKGRENMEYF

clone size: .
D gene: .
J gene: TRBJ2-7
V gene: TRBV19
CDR3 DNA: TGTGCCAGCAGTACACCCGGCAACGAGCAGTACTTC
CDR3 protein: CASSTPGNEQYF

clone size: few
D gene: TRBD1
J gene: TRBJ2-4
V gene: TRBV6-2/TRBV6-3
CDR3 DNA: TGTGCCTCGCAAGGGACAGGGCCGAACATTCAGTACTTC
CDR3 protein: CASQGTGPNIQYF

clone size: few
D gene: .
J gene: TRBJ1-1
V gene: TRBV30
CDR3 DNA: TGTGCCTGGAGTGTGGGATCTAACACTGAAGCTTTCTTT
CDR3 protein: CAWSVGSNTEAFF

clone size: .
D gene: .
J gene: TRBJ1-2
V gene: TRBV27
CDR3 DNA: TGTGCCAGCAGTTCTTTCCCCCGATTCGACAGCTATGGCTACACCTTC
CDR3 protein: CASSSFPRFDSYGYTF

clone size: .
D gene: .
J gene: TRBJ2-2
V gene: TRBV2
CDR3 DNA: TGTGCCAGCAGGAGGGAAGGCAGGGGAAGTTTGAGCGGGGAGCTGTTTTTT
CDR3 protein: CASRREGRGSLSGELFF

clone size: .
D gene: TRBD1
J gene: TRBJ1-1
V gene: TRBV6-2/TRBV6-3
CDR3 DNA: TGTGCCAGCACCGGACAGGGCAGGCCGAACACTGAAGCTTTCTTT
CDR3 protein: CASTGQGRPNTEAFF

clone size: few
D gene: .
J gene: TRBJ2-2
V gene: TRBV20-1
CDR3 DNA: TGCAGTGCTAGAGAATCAGGGGCGAACACCGGGGAGCTGTTTTTT
CDR3 protein: CSARESGANTGELFF

clone size: few
D gene: TRBD2
J gene: TRBJ2-5
V gene: TRBV7-2
CDR3 DNA: TGTGCCAGCAGCTTCAAAGCGGGGGGTAGGAGGGAGACCCAGTACTTC
CDR3 protein: CASSFKAGGRRETQYF

clone size: .
D gene: TRBD2
J gene: TRBJ2-7
V gene: TRBV29-1
CDR3 DNA: TGCAGCGTTGAAGACGGGGGGAGCTACGAGCAGTACTTC
CDR3 protein: CSVEDGGSYEQYF

clone size: .
D gene: TRBD1
J gene: TRBJ1-4
V gene: TRBV20-1
CDR3 DNA: TGCAGTGCTAGAAGACAGGGGAAATCGAATGAAAAACTGTTTTTT
CDR3 protein: CSARRQGKSNEKLFF

clone size: .
D gene: .
J gene: TRBJ2-4
V gene: TRBV7-2
CDR3 DNA: TGTGCCAGCAGCTTTAACCGGGTAGCCAAAAACATTCAGTACTTC
CDR3 protein: CASSFNRVAKNIQYF

clone size: .
D gene: .
J gene: TRBJ1-1
V gene: TRBV20-1
CDR3 DNA: TGCAGTGCTAGAGGGGGGGGTAGCTACACTGAAGCTTTCTTT
CDR3 protein: CSARGGGSYTEAFF

clone size: .
D gene: .
J gene: TRBJ2-5
V gene: TRBV2
CDR3 DNA: TGTGCCAGCAAAAGACGGGGAAGGGAAGAGACCCAGTACTTC
CDR3 protein: CASKRRGREETQYF

clone size: .
D gene: .
J gene: TRBJ1-4
V gene: TRBV15
CDR3 DNA: TGTGCCACCAGCCGAACGCCAGGGTCTAATGAAAAACTGTTTTTT
CDR3 protein: CATSRTPGSNEKLFF

clone size: few
D gene: .
J gene: TRBJ1-2
V gene: TRBV24-1
CDR3 DNA: TGTGCCACCAGACCGGGACATCAGTCTGGCTACACCTTC
CDR3 protein: CATRPGHQSGYTF

clone size: .
D gene: .
J gene: TRBJ2-7
V gene: TRBV9
CDR3 DNA: TGTGCCAGCAGCCCGCGGTCAGGGGCCCTTCGTACCGTGCAGTACTTC
CDR3 protein: CASSPRSGALRTVQYF

clone size: .
D gene: TRBD2
J gene: TRBJ2-5
V gene: TRBV20-1
CDR3 DNA: TGCAGTGCTGAGCGCGGGGGGGCCATGGAGACCCAGTACTTC
CDR3 protein: CSAERGGAMETQYF

clone size: .
D gene: TRBD1
J gene: TRBJ1-5
V gene: TRBV6-6
CDR3 DNA: TGTGCCAGCAGTCCCCCGACAGGGGCTGGACAGCCCCAGCATTTT
CDR3 protein: CASSPPTGAGQPQHF

clone size: .
D gene: TRBD1
J gene: TRBJ1-5
V gene: TRBV6-2/TRBV6-3
CDR3 DNA: TGTGCCAGCTCACAGGGGACAGCCATCTATAGCAATCAGCCCCAGCATTTT
CDR3 protein: CASSQGTAIYSNQPQHF

clone size: .
D gene: .
J gene: TRBJ2-7
V gene: TRBV7-7
CDR3 DNA: TGTGCTAGCAGCCCGAGCCAGCAAGGGGAGCAGTACTTC
CDR3 protein: CASSPSQQGEQYF

clone size: few
D gene: .
J gene: TRBJ2-5
V gene: TRBV5-1
CDR3 DNA: TGCGCCAGCAGTTCCGGGACACCGTACCAAGAGACCCAGTACTTC
CDR3 protein: CASSSGTPYQETQYF

clone size: few
D gene: .
J gene: TRBJ1-2
V gene: TRBV5-1
CDR3 DNA: TGCGCCAGCAGCGAACAAACAGAGTATGGCTACACCTTC
CDR3 protein: CASSEQTEYGYTF

clone size: .
D gene: .
J gene: TRBJ2-2
V gene: TRBV12-3/TRBV12-4
CDR3 DNA: TGTGCCAGCAGCTTAGGACAGAAGAACACCGGGGAGCTGTTTTTT
CDR3 protein: CASSLGQKNTGELFF

clone size: many
D gene: TRBD1
J gene: TRBJ2-7
V gene: TRBV4-2
CDR3 DNA: TGTGCCAGCAGCCAAGATTGGGGACAGGGTGTTTACGAGCAGTACTTC
CDR3 protein: CASSQDWGQGVYEQYF

clone size: .
D gene: .
J gene: TRBJ2-3
V gene: TRBV7-2
CDR3 DNA: TGTGCCAGCAGCTTACGGGTCCCCACAGATACGCAGTATTTT
CDR3 protein: CASSLRVPTDTQYF

clone size: few
D gene: .
J gene: TRBJ2-3
V gene: TRBV6-1
CDR3 DNA: TGTGCCAGCAGACAACAGGGGACTCGCACAGATACGCAGTATTTT
CDR3 protein: CASRQQGTRTDTQYF

clone size: .
D gene: .
J gene: TRBJ2-3
V gene: TRBV29-1
CDR3 DNA: TGCAGCGTTGTAGAAAGCACAGATACGCAGTATTTT
CDR3 protein: CSVVESTDTQYF

clone size: .
D gene: TRBD2
J gene: TRBJ2-3
V gene: TRBV27
CDR3 DNA: TGTGCCAGCAGTCGAAAGACTAGCGGGGGACCCAGTAGCACAGATACGCAGTATTTT
CDR3 protein: CASSRKTSGGPSSTDTQYF

clone size: .
D gene: .
J gene: TRBJ2-7
V gene: TRBV6-6
CDR3 DNA: TGTGCCAGCAGCCAGTCAGCCAGGGACGAGCAGTACTTC
CDR3 protein: CASSQSARDEQYF

clone size: .
D gene: .
J gene: TRBJ1-2
V gene: TRBV4-2
CDR3 DNA: TGTGCCAGCAGCCAAGATCTTTATAGAGCTAACTATGGCTACACCTTC
CDR3 protein: CASSQDLYRANYGYTF

clone size: few
D gene: TRBD1
J gene: TRBJ2-5
V gene: TRBV7-2
CDR3 DNA: TGTGCCAGCAGCTTGGGACAGGGGCACAAGATGACCCAGTACTTC
CDR3 protein: CASSLGQGHKMTQYF